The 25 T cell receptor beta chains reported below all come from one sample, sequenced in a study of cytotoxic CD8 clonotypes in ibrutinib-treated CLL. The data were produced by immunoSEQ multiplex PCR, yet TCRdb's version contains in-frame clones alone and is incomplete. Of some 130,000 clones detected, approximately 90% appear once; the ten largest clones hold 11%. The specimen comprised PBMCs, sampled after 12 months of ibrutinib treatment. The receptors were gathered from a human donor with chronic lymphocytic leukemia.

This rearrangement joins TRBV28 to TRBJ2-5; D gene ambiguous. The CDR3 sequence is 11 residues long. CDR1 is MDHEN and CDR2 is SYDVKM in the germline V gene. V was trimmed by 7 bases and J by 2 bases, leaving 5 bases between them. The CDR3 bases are TGTGCCAGCACCTCGCAAGAGACCCAGTACTTC. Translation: CASTSQETQYF. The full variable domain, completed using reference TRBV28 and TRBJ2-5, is DVKVTQSSRYLVKRTGEKVFLECVQDMDHENMFWYRQDPGLGLRLIYFSYDVKMKEKGDIPEGYSVSREKKERFSLILESASTNQTSMYLCASTSQETQYFGPGTRLLVL.

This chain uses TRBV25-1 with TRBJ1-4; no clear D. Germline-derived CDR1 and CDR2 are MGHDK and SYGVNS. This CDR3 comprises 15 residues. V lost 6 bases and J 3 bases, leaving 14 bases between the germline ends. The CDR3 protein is CASSRQGMANEKLFF. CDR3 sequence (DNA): TGTGCCAGCAGCAGACAAGGCATGGCTAATGAAAAACTGTTTTTT.

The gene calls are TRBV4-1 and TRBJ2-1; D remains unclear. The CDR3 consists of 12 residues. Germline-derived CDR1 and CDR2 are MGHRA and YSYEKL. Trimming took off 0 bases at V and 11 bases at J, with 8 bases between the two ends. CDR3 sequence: CASSQEVVKQFF. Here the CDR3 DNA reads TGCGCCAGCAGCCAAGAAGTGGTGAAGCAGTTCTTC.

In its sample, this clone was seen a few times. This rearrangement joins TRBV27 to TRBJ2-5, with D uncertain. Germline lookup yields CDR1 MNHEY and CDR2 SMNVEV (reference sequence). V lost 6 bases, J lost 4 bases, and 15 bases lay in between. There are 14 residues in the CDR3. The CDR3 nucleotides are TGTGCCAGCAGGATGGCCCTTAAAGGAGAGACCCAGTACTTC. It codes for CASRMALKGETQYF.

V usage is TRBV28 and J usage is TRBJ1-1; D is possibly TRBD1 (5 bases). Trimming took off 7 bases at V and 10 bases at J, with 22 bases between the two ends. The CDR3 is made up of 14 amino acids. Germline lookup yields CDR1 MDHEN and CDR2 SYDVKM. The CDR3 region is CASTTPGGGIRAFF. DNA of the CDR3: TGTGCCAGCACTACCCCCGGGGGAGGGATAAGAGCTTTCTTT.

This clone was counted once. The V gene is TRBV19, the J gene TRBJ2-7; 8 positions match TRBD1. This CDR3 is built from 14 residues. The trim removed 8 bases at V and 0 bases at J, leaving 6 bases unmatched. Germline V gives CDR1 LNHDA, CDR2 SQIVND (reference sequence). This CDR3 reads CASRRDRTSYEQYF. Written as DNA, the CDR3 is TGTGCCAGTCGTCGGGACAGGACCTCCTACGAGCAGTACTTC.

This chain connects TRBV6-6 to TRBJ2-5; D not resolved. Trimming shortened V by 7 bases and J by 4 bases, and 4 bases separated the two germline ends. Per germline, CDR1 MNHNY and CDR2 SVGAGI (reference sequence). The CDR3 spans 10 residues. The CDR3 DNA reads TGTGCCAGCATTGGAGAGACCCAGTACTTC. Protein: CASIGETQYF.

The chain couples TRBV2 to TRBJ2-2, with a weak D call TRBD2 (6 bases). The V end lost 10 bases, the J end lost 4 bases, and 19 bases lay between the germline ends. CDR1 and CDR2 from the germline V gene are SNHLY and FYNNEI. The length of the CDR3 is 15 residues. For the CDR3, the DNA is TGTGCCACCTTACCGGGACTTGCATCCACCGGGGAGCTGTTTTTT. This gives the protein CATLPGLASTGELFF.

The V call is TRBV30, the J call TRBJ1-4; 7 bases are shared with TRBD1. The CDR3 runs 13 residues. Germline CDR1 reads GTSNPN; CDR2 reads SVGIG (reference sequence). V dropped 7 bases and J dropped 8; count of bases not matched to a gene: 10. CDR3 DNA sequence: TGTGCCTCTTACGAGGGGGCACGGGAAAAACTGTTTTTT. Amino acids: CASYEGAREKLFF.

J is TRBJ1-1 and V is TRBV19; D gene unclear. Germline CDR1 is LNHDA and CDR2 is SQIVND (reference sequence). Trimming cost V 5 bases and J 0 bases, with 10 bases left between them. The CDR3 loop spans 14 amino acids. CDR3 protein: CASSPWGVNTEAFF. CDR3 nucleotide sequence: TGTGCCAGTAGTCCGTGGGGAGTGAACACTGAAGCTTTCTTT.

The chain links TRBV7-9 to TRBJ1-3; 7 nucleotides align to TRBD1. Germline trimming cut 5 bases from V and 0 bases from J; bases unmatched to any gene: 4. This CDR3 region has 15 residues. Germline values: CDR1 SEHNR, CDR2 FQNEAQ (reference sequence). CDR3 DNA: TGTGCCAGCAGCAAGGGACAGAGCTCTGGAAACACCATATATTTT. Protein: CASSKGQSSGNTIYF.

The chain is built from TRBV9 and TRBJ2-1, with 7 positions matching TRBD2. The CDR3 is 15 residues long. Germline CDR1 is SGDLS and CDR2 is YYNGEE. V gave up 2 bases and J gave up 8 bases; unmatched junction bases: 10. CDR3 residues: CASSVLGEGRDEQFF. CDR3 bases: TGTGCCAGCAGCGTTTTGGGGGAGGGCCGCGATGAGCAGTTCTTC.

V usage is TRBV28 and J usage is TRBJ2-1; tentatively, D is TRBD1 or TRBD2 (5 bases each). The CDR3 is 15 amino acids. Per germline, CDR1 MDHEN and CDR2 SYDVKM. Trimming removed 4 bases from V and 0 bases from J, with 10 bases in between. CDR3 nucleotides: TGTGCCAGCAGTTATCTGGGACCCTCCTACAATGAGCAGTTCTTC. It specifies CASSYLGPSYNEQFF.

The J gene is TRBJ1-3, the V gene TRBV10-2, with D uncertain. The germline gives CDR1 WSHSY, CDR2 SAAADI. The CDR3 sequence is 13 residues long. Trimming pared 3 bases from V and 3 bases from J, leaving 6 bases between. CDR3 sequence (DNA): TGCGCCAGCAGTGAAGCGCTTGGAAACACCATATATTTT. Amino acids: CASSEALGNTIYF.

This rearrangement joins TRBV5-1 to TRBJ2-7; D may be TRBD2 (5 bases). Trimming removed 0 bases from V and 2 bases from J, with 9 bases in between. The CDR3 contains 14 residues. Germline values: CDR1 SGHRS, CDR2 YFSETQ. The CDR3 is CASSLAVEAYEQYF. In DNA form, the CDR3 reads TGCGCCAGCAGCTTGGCAGTGGAGGCCTACGAGCAGTACTTC. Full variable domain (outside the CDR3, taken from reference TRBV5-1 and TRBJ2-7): KAGVTQTPRYLIKTRGQQVTLSCSPISGHRSVSWYQQTPGQGLQFLFEYFSETQRNKGNFPGRFSGRQFSNSRSEMNVSTLELGDSALYLCASSLAVEAYEQYFGPGTRLTVT.

The CDR3 is CASTTSGESGELFF. The CDR3, as DNA: TGCGCCAGCACCACTTCGGGGGAATCCGGGGAGCTGTTTTTT. J is TRBJ2-2 and V is TRBV5-1; a possible D gene is TRBD2 (6 bases). The CDR3 covers 14 residues. V lost 6 bases, J lost 6 bases, and 15 bases lay in between. Germline CDR1 is SGHRS and CDR2 is YFSETQ.

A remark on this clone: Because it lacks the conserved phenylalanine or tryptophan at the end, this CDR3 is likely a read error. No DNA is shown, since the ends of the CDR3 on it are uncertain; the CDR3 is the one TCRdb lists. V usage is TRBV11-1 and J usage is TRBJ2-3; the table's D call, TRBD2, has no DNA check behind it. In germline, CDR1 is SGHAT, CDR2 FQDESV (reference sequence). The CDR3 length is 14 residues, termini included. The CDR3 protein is CASSPWGLAGSVVV.

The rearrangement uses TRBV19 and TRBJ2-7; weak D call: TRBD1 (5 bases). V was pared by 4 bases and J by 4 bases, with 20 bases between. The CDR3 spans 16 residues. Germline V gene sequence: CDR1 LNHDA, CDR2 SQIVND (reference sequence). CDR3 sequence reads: CASSTGPQGGGYEQYF. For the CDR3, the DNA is TGTGCCAGTAGTACAGGACCTCAGGGTGGTGGGTACGAGCAGTACTTC. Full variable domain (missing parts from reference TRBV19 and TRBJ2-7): DGGITQSPKYLFRKEGQNVTLSCEQNLNHDAMYWYRQDPGQGLRLIYYSQIVNDFQKGDIAEGYSVSREKKESFPLTVTSAQKNPTAFYLCASSTGPQGGGYEQYFGPGTRLTVT.

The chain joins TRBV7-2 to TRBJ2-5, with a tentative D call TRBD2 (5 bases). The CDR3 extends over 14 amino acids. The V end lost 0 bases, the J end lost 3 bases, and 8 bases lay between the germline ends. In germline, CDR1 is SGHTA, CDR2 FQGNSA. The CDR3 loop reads CASSLARGKETQYF. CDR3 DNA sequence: TGTGCCAGCAGCTTAGCGCGAGGGAAAGAGACCCAGTACTTC. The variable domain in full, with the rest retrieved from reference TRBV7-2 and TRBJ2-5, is GAGVSQSPSNKVTEKGKDVELRCDPISGHTALYWYRQSLGQGLEFLIYFQGNSAPDKSGLPSDRFSAERTGGSVSTLTIQRTQQEDSAVYLCASSLARGKETQYFGPGTRLLVL.

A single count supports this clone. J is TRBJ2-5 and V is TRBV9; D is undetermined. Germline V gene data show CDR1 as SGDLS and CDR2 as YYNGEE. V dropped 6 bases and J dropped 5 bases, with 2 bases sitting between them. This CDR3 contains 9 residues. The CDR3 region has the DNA TGTGCCAGCAAGGAGACCCAGTACTTC. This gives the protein CASKETQYF. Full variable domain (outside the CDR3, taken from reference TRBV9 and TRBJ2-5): DSGVTQTPKHLITATGQRVTLRCSPRSGDLSVYWYQQSLDQGLQFLIQYYNGEERAKGNILERFSAQQFPDLHSELNLSSLELGDSALYFCASKETQYFGPGTRLLVL.

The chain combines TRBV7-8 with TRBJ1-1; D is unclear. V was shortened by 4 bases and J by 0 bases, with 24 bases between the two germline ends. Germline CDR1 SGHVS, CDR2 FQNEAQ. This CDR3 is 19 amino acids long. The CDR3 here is CASSWRVVQHPGVNTEAFF. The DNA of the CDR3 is TGTGCCAGCAGCTGGAGGGTCGTACAGCACCCTGGCGTGAACACTGAAGCTTTCTTT.

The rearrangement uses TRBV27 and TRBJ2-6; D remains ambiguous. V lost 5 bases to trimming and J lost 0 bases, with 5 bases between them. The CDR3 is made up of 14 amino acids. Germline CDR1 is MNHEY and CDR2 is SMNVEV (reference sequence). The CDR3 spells CASSTNSGANVLTF. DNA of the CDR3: TGTGCCAGCAGTACCAACTCTGGGGCCAACGTCCTGACTTTC.

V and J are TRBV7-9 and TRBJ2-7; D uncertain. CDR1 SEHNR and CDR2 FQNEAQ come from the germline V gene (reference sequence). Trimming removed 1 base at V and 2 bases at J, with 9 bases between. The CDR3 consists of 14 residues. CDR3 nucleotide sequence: TGTGCCAGCAGCTTAGGGCAGGCCACCTACGAGCAGTACTTC. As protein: CASSLGQATYEQYF. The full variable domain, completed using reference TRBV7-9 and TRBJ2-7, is DTGVSQNPRHKITKRGQNVTFRCDPISEHNRLYWYRQTLGQGPEFLTYFQNEAQLEKSRLLSDRFSAERPKGSFSTLEIQRTEQGDSAMYLCASSLGQATYEQYFGPGTRLTVT.

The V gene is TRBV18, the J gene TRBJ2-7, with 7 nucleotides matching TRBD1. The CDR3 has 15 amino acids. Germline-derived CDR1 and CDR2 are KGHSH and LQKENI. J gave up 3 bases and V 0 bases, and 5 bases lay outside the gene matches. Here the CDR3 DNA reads TGTGCCAGCTCACCACCCGGGACAGAGATCTACGAGCAGTACTTC. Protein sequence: CASSPPGTEIYEQYF.

The CDR3 sequence: CASRATGGLNYGYTF. CDR3 DNA: TGTGCCAGCAGAGCGACAGGGGGCTTAAACTATGGCTACACCTTC. This chain uses TRBV27 with TRBJ1-2, with 10 bases aligning to TRBD1. The V segment lost 6 bases and the J segment 2 bases; nucleotides outside the gene matches: 6. The CDR3 is 15 residues long. Germline V gene data show CDR1 as MNHEY and CDR2 as SMNVEV (reference sequence).